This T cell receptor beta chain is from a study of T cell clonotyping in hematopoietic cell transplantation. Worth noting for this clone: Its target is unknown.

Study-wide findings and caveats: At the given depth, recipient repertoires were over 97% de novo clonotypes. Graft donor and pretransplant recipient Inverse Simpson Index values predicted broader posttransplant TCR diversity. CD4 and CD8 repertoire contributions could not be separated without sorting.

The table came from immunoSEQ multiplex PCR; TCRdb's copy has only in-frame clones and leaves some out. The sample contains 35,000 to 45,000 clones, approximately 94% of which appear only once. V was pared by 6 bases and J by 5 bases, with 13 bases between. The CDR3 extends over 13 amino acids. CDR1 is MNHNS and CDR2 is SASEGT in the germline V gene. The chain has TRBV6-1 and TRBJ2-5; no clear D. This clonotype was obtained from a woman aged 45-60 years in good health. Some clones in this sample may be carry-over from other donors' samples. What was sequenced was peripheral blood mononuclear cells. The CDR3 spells CASSPRFLETQYF. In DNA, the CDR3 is TGTGCCAGCAGCCCCAGGTTCTTGGAGACCCAGTACTTC.